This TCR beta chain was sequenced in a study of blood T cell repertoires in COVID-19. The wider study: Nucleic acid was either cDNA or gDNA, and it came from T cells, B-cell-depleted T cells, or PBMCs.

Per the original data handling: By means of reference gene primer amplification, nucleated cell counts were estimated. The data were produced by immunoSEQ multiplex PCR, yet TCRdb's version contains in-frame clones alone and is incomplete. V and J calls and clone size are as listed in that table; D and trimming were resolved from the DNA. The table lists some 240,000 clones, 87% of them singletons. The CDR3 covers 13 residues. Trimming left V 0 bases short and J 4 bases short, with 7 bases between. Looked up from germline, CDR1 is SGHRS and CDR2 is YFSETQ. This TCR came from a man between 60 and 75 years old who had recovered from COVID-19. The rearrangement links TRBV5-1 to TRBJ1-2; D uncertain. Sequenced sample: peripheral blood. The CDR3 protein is CASSLGVLYGYTF. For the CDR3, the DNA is TGCGCCAGCAGCTTGGGAGTCCTCTATGGCTACACCTTC.